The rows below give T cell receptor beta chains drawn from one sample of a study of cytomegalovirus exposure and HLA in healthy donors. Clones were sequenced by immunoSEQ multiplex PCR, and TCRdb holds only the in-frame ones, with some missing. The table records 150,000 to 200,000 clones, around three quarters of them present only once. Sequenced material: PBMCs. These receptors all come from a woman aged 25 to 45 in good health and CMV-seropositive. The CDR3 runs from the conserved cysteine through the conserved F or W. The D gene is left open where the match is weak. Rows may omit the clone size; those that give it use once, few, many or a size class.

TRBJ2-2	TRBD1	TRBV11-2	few	TGTGCCAGCAGTTTGGCAGGGGGTAATAGCGGGGAGCTGTTTTTT	CASSLAGGNSGELFF
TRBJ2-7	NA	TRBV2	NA	TGTGCCAGCAGTGGTCAGGCCTACGAGCAGTACTTC	CASSGQAYEQYF
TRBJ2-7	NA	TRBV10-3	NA	TGTGCCATCAGTGAGTCCGGTAACGAGCAGTACTTC	CAISESGNEQYF
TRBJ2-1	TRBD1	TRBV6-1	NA	TGTGCCACCGTACACACAGGGGGTGAGCAGTTCTTC	CATVHTGGEQFF
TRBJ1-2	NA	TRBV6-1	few	TGTGCCAGCAGGGAAACAACTAACTATGGCTACACCTTC	CASRETTNYGYTF
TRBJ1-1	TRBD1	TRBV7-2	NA	TGTGCCAGCAGACCGGGACAGGGAAACACTGAAGCTTTCTTT	CASRPGQGNTEAFF
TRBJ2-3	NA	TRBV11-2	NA	TGTGCCAGCAGCACCCGGGCAGGGTGGGACACAGATACGCAGTATTTT	CASSTRAGWDTDTQYF
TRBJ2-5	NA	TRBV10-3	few	TGTGCCATCAGTGACCCCCTTGTGGGGAGCGTCCGGGAGACCCAGTACTTC	CAISDPLVGSVRETQYF
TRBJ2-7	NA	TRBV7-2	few	TGTGCCAGCAGCCGAATTCAGGGGATAGAGCAGTACTTC	CASSRIQGIEQYF
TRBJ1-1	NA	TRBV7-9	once	TGTGCCAGCAGCCAACAGCTAGGGGCCTCCTCGAACACTGAAGCTTTCTTT	CASSQQLGASSNTEAFF
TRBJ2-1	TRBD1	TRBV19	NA	TGTGCCAGTATCGACAGGGTTGGTATCTACAATGAGCAGTTCTTC	CASIDRVGIYNEQFF
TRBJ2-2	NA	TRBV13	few	TGTGCCAGCAGCCCACAGCTGGTCCCCGGGGAGCTGTTTTTT	CASSPQLVPGELFF
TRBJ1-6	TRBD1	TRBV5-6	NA	TGTGCCAGCAGCTTGGAGGCAGGGGGTGGTCTTTATAATTCACCCCTCCACTTT	CASSLEAGGGLYNSPLHF
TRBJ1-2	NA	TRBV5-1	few	TGCGCCAGCAGCCTAGCCTCGAACTATGGCTACACCTTC	CASSLASNYGYTF
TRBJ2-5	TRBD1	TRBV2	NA	TGTGCCAGCAGTGTTTCTATCGGGGACAGGGTAGTAGAGACCCAGTACTTC	CASSVSIGDRVVETQYF
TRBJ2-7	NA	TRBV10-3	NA	TGTGCCATCAGGAGACTAGACTTCCACGAGCAGTACTTC	CAIRRLDFHEQYF
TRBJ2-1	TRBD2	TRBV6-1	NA	TGTGCCAGCATGGGGAGCGGGGGGGCCAGGGAGCAGTTCTTC	CASMGSGGAREQFF